These 22 T cell receptor beta chains were sequenced from one sample in a study of PD-L1 blockade in urothelial cancer. Time point: pretreatment peripheral blood. Using immunoSEQ multiplex PCR, the repertoire was profiled, and TCRdb retains in-frame clones only, with some absent. The table includes roughly 51,000 clones, 70% to 80% detected once. The sample was PBMCs, taken around atezolizumab (anti-PD-L1) treatment. The origin of the receptors is a man between 65 and 85 years old with urothelial cancer.

This chain joins TRBV7-9 and TRBJ2-1, with TRBD2 identical over 11 bases. V was clipped by 2 bases and J by 2 bases; unmatched bases: 8. Germline V gene lookup returns CDR1 SEHNR and CDR2 FQNEAQ (reference sequence). The CDR3 consists of 18 residues. This CDR3 reads CASSLPPRLAGTYNEQFF. The CDR3 DNA reads TGTGCCAGCAGCTTACCCCCCAGACTAGCGGGAACCTACAATGAGCAGTTCTTC.

This clone appeared once. The rearrangement joins TRBV7-2 to TRBJ2-5, with a weak D call TRBD2 (6 bases). The CDR3 covers 13 residues. Germline V gene data show CDR1 as SGHTA and CDR2 as FQGNSA. V dropped 6 bases and J dropped 4 bases, with 12 bases sitting between them. CDR3: CASSLEGGETQYF. The CDR3 nucleotides read TGTGCCAGCAGTCTTGAGGGAGGAGAGACCCAGTACTTC.

This clone was seen once. This rearrangement joins TRBV5-4 to TRBJ2-7, with TRBD1 matching 9 bases. This CDR3 is built from 17 residues. Germline CDR1 reads SGHNT; CDR2 reads YYREEE (reference sequence). J was trimmed by 0 bases and V by 2 bases; bases with no gene match: 9. The CDR3 spells CASSFIGGQGFSYEQYF. CDR3 bases: TGTGCCAGCAGCTTTATAGGGGGACAGGGTTTCTCCTACGAGCAGTACTTC.

The V call is TRBV2, the J call TRBJ1-3; D is ambiguous. V lost 7 bases and J lost 0, with 13 bases in between. The CDR3 spans 15 residues. The germline V gene has CDR1 SNHLY and CDR2 FYNNEI. The CDR3: CASNSDSSSGNTIYF. CDR3 nucleotides: TGTGCCAGCAATAGTGACTCCAGCTCTGGAAACACCATATATTTT.

The chain joins TRBV28 to TRBJ2-1; the D gene is possibly TRBD2 (5 bases). Germline CDR1 and CDR2: MDHEN and SYDVKM. With 6 bases removed from V and 0 bases from J, the gap between germline ends came to 12 bases. The CDR3 loop spans 15 amino acids. This chain's CDR3 is CASRGSVPSYNEQFF. The CDR3 coding sequence is TGTGCCAGCAGAGGTAGCGTCCCCTCCTACAATGAGCAGTTCTTC.

Points on this clone: It is unclear where the CDR3 begins or ends on the DNA, so no DNA is shown, and the CDR3 is as TCRdb lists it. This chain uses TRBV6-1 with TRBJ2-7; the D call in the table, TRBD1, was not verified against the DNA. A total of 13 residues make up the CDR3, ends included. Germline values: CDR1 MNHNS, CDR2 SASEGT. The CDR3: CASSEWGTGTGTF.

The DNA of the CDR3 is TGTGCCAGCAGTAGCGGGACAATCGAGCAGTACTTC. The encoded protein is CASSSGTIEQYF. J is TRBJ2-7 and V is TRBV2; D might be TRBD2 (7 bases). Germline loops: CDR1 SNHLY, CDR2 FYNNEI. The CDR3 has 12 amino acids. V shed 5 bases and J shed 6 bases, with 11 bases lying between them. Using reference TRBV2 and TRBJ2-7 for the parts outside the CDR3, the full variable domain is EPEVTQTPSHQVTQMGQEVILRCVPISNHLYFYWYRQILGQKVEFLVSFYNNEISEKSEIFDDQFSVERPDGSNFTLKIRSTKLEDSAMYFCASSSGTIEQYFGPGTRLTVT.

The chain combines TRBV7-9 with TRBJ2-5; weak D call: TRBD2 (6 bases). The CDR3 is made up of 13 amino acids. With 5 bases removed from V and 8 bases from J, the gap between germline ends came to 15 bases. Per the germline V gene, CDR1 is SEHNR and CDR2 is FQNEAQ (reference sequence). The CDR3, as DNA: TGTGCCAGCAGCCCAACTGTGGGGGGTACCCAGTACTTC. Translating gives CASSPTVGGTQYF.

J is TRBJ1-5 and V is TRBV27, with a possible D match to TRBD1 (6 bases). The CDR3 extends over 14 amino acids. Germline values: CDR1 MNHEY, CDR2 SMNVEV (reference sequence). Trimming stripped 7 bases from V and 4 bases from J, with 14 bases between. CDR3 region: CASMNREGNQPQHF. The CDR3 coding sequence is TGTGCCAGCATGAACAGGGAGGGAAATCAGCCCCAGCATTTT.

The V call is TRBV5-1, the J call TRBJ2-7; 7 bases agree with TRBD1. This CDR3 has 15 residues. Trimming removed 5 bases from V and 0 bases from J; junction bases left unmatched: 8. CDR1 is SGHRS, CDR2 YFSETQ, per germline. The DNA of the CDR3 is TGCGCCAGCAGTTACGGACAGGATCACTCCTACGAGCAGTACTTC. This codes for CASSYGQDHSYEQYF.

The chain links TRBV27 to TRBJ1-2; 8 bases agree with TRBD1. The V gene's germline CDR1 is MNHEY and CDR2 SMNVEV (reference sequence). The CDR3 spans 14 residues. The ends lost 4 bases at V and 4 bases at J; junction bases unmatched: 5. The CDR3 nucleotides read TGTGCCAGCAGTTCCAGGGGGCTAGTCTATGGCTACACCTTC. This translates into CASSSRGLVYGYTF.

The V gene is TRBV28, the J gene TRBJ2-7; 8 nucleotides align to TRBD1. Germline-derived CDR1 and CDR2 are MDHEN and SYDVKM. Losses at the gene ends were 5 bases for V and 3 bases for J; bases not matched to a gene: 6. The CDR3 loop spans 14 amino acids. CDR3 region: CASSPRGRGYEQYF. As DNA, the CDR3 is TGTGCCAGCAGTCCCAGGGGGCGCGGCTACGAGCAGTACTTC.

The chain joins TRBV19 to TRBJ2-7; 9 bases are shared with TRBD1. The V gene end was trimmed by 7 bases and the J gene end by 5 bases; junction bases not matched to a gene: 12. Germline V gene data show CDR1 as LNHDA and CDR2 as SQIVND (reference sequence). The CDR3 length is 15 residues. CDR3 protein: CASNQGRDRDHEQYF. CDR3 in DNA: TGTGCCAGTAACCAAGGACGGGACAGGGACCACGAGCAGTACTTC.

The rearrangement joins TRBV5-4 to TRBJ2-1; TRBD2 agrees at 16 bases. This CDR3 spans 16 amino acids. V dropped 4 bases and J dropped 8; count of bases not matched to a gene: 6. Germline assignment: CDR1 SGHNT and CDR2 YYREEE (reference sequence). DNA of the CDR3: TGTGCCAGCAGCACGGGGACTAGCGGGAGGGCCTATGAGCAGTTCTTC. Translation: CASSTGTSGRAYEQFF.

J is TRBJ2-7 and V is TRBV4-1, with a weak D call TRBD2 (6 bases). Trimming pared 4 bases from V and 3 bases from J, leaving 16 bases between. This CDR3 comprises 15 residues. Germline V gives CDR1 MGHRA, CDR2 YSYEKL. CDR3 protein: CASSPGLTGVYEQYF. CDR3 sequence (DNA): TGCGCCAGCAGCCCAGGACTTACGGGGGTCTACGAGCAGTACTTC.

The J gene is TRBJ1-5, the V gene TRBV28; D call uncertain. The V end lost 5 bases, the J end lost 1 base, and 9 bases lay between the germline ends. CDR3 size: 14 residues. The germline gives CDR1 MDHEN, CDR2 SYDVKM. CDR3 loop: CASSLDGSNQPQHF. The DNA for the CDR3 is TGTGCCAGCAGTCTCGACGGGAGCAATCAGCCCCAGCATTTT.

V gene TRBV6-6 combines with J gene TRBJ2-1; D is unresolved. The CDR3 covers 11 residues. V lost 5 bases to trimming and J lost 5 bases, with 4 bases between them. Germline CDR1 and CDR2: MNHNY and SVGAGI (reference sequence). The CDR3 region is CASSPNNEQFF. Written as DNA, the CDR3 is TGTGCCAGCAGTCCTAACAATGAGCAGTTCTTC.

The chain has TRBV6-4 and TRBJ2-3, with 9 bases aligning to TRBD2. CDR1 MRHNA and CDR2 SNTAGT come from the germline V gene. The CDR3 spans 17 residues. The V segment lost 3 bases and the J segment 4 bases; nucleotides outside the gene matches: 11. CDR3 nucleotide sequence: TGTGCCAGCAGTGAAGACGTCGGGACTAGCTTCCCAGATACGCAGTATTTT. Protein: CASSEDVGTSFPDTQYF.

In this sample, this clone turned up a few times. The chain uses TRBV30 and TRBJ2-1; the match to TRBD1 covers 12 bases. With V trimmed by 2 bases and J by 6 bases, 14 bases remained unmatched. Germline lookup yields CDR1 GTSNPN and CDR2 SVGIG (reference sequence). CDR3 length: 18 residues. CDR3 region: CAWSTGTGGLGPFNEQFF. CDR3 coding DNA: TGTGCCTGGAGTACCGGGACAGGGGGCCTGGGACCATTCAATGAGCAGTTCTTC. Using reference TRBV30 and TRBJ2-1 for the parts outside the CDR3, the full variable domain is SQTIHQWPATLVQPVGSPLSLECTVEGTSNPNLYWYRQAAGRGLQLLFYSVGIGQISSEVPQNLSASRPQDRQFILSSKKLLLSDSGFYLCAWSTGTGGLGPFNEQFFGPGTRLTVL.

This clone was counted once. The chain employs TRBV11-1 and TRBJ1-4, with D possibly matching TRBD1 (6 bases). The CDR3 runs to 14 residues. Germline assignment: CDR1 SGHAT and CDR2 FQDESV (reference sequence). Trimming left V 5 bases short and J 4 bases short, with 11 bases between. CDR3 DNA sequence: TGTGCCAGCAGCCGGACAGCCATTAATGAAAAACTGTTTTTT. It translates to CASSRTAINEKLFF. The full variable domain, rest sourced from reference TRBV11-1 and TRBJ1-4, is EAEVAQSPRYKITEKSQAVAFWCDPISGHATLYWYRQILGQGPELLVQFQDESVVDDSQLPKDRFSAERLKGVDSTLKIQPAELGDSAMYLCASSRTAINEKLFFGSGTQLSVL.

The genes are TRBV27 and TRBJ1-2, with TRBD1 matching 8 bases. The CDR3 covers 16 residues. The germline V gene encodes CDR1 MNHEY and CDR2 SMNVEV (reference sequence). J gave up 5 bases and V 3 bases, and 11 bases lay outside the gene matches. The CDR3 nucleotides read TGTGCCAGCAGTTTTTATAGAGACAGGGGTGGATATGGCTACACCTTC. It yields the protein CASSFYRDRGGYGYTF.

The chain recombines TRBV5-4 with TRBJ2-1; 11 nucleotides align to TRBD2. Germline CDR1 reads SGHNT; CDR2 reads YYREEE (reference sequence). After removal of 3 bases from V and 0 bases from J, the junction contained 5 bases not matched to a gene. The CDR3 totals 17 residues. CDR3 sequence reads: CASSSGTSGSSYNEQFF. CDR3 in DNA: TGTGCCAGCAGCTCCGGGACTAGCGGTAGCTCCTACAATGAGCAGTTCTTC. Based on the CDR3 plus reference TRBV5-4 and TRBJ2-1, the full variable domain is ETGVTQSPTHLIKTRGQQVTLRCSSQSGHNTVSWYQQALGQGPQFIFQYYREEENGRGNFPPRFSGLQFPNYSSELNVNALELDDSALYLCASSSGTSGSSYNEQFFGPGTRLTVL.